The next 28 T cell receptor beta chains were all read from a single sample in a study of molecular identifiers for immune sequencing clone quantification. TCRdb re-called the PCR reads with MiXCR, one entry per CDR3 protein. This table holds around 320,000 distinct CDR3 sequences, roughly 24% found once. Sequences were obtained from naive CD8+ T cells from blood, with Jurkat cell RNA spiked in. Subset indicated: FACS-sorted CD8+CD4-CCR7+CD45RA+ naive T cells. These TCRs come from a human donor in good health. Some libraries in this study had Jurkat cell RNA spiked in.

This clonotype was observed at least ten times. CDR3 bases: TGCAGCGTTGTGGGGCTCGGGGAGGGCCCCTACGAGCAGTACTTC. Encoded protein: CSVVGLGEGPYEQYF. V usage is TRBV29-1 and J usage is TRBJ2-7; 7 nucleotides agree with TRBD2. The CDR3 has 15 amino acids. J lost 2 bases, V lost 4 bases, and 11 bases had no gene match. Germline V gene data show CDR1 as SQVTM and CDR2 as ANQGSEA.

This clonotype was observed a handful of times. This likely comes from a read error, as the CDR3 has no conserved phenylalanine or tryptophan at its end. The genes are TRBV4-3 and TRBJ2-1; D gene uncertain. V was trimmed by 0 bases and J by 0 bases, leaving 12 bases between them. The length of the CDR3 is 17 residues. CDR1 is LGHNA, CDR2 YSLEER, per germline. In DNA form, the CDR3 reads TGCGCCAGCAGCCAAGATGGGGTCCTTAGCTCCTACAATGAGCAGTTCCTC. It specifies CASSQDGVLSSYNEQFL.

This chain links TRBV3-1 with TRBJ2-7; the match to TRBD2 covers 12 bases. The V gene's germline CDR1 is LGHDT and CDR2 YNNKEL (reference sequence). Trimming at V came to 0 bases and at J to 9 bases, leaving 9 bases not matched to a gene. The CDR3 loop spans 16 amino acids. The CDR3 nucleotides read TGTGCCAGCAGCCAAGATGAAGGACTAGCGGGAAACGCGCAGTACTTC. This gives the protein CASSQDEGLAGNAQYF.

V and J are TRBV7-9 and TRBJ2-5; D might be TRBD1 (5 bases). V lost 7 bases to trimming and J lost 1 base, with 10 bases between them. The CDR3 is made up of 13 amino acids. The germline V gene encodes CDR1 SEHNR and CDR2 FQNEAQ (reference sequence). Written as DNA, the CDR3 is TGTGCCAGCATCAGGGCCCTCCAAGAGACCCAGTACTTC. Translated: CASIRALQETQYF.

This clonotype was detected many times. This chain connects TRBV9 to TRBJ2-5; possible D gene TRBD2, 6 bases. The CDR3 has 17 amino acids. With 0 bases removed from V and 2 bases from J, the gap between germline ends came to 17 bases. The germline gives CDR1 SGDLS, CDR2 YYNGEE. The DNA of the CDR3 is TGTGCCAGCAGCGTAGTAGCGGTTGAGCGAAGACAAGAGACCCAGTACTTC. Protein product: CASSVVAVERRQETQYF.

A remark on this clonotype: This may stem from a read error, because a much larger clone lies one nucleotide away. As the CDR3 is not closed by the conserved phenylalanine or tryptophan, this likely results from a read error. The genes are TRBV7-9 and TRBJ2-7; D is possibly TRBD1 (6 bases). This CDR3 is 15 amino acids long. Germline V gives CDR1 SEHNR, CDR2 FQNEAQ (reference sequence). Trimming took 5 bases from V and 1 from J, leaving 15 bases between them. The CDR3 sequence: CASSVSPTGSYEQYI. Here the CDR3 DNA reads TGTGCCAGCAGCGTAAGCCCGACAGGATCCTACGAGCAGTACATC.

This clonotype has just a few counts. V usage is TRBV20-1 and J usage is TRBJ1-5; D is undetermined. The CDR3 loop spans 17 amino acids. V was trimmed by 0 bases and J by 3 bases, leaving 18 bases between them. Germline CDR1 is DFQATT and CDR2 is SNEGSKA (reference sequence). The CDR3 region has the DNA TGCAGTGCTAGAGAAAGGCGCGCATCACCTTCCAATCAGCCCCAGCATTTT. This encodes CSARERRASPSNQPQHF.

The V call is TRBV11-2, the J call TRBJ2-7; TRBD2 matches at 8 bases. Losses at the gene ends were 7 bases for V and 1 base for J; bases not matched to a gene: 15. Per germline, CDR1 SGHAT and CDR2 FQNNGV. CDR3 size: 17 residues. CDR3 loop: CASTLYAGGPISYEQYF. DNA for the CDR3: TGTGCCAGCACCCTTTACGCGGGAGGCCCAATATCCTACGAGCAGTACTTC.

This clonotype was observed at least ten times. The chain has TRBV6-5 and TRBJ2-7; D unresolved. The V end lost 5 bases, the J end lost 7 bases, and 15 bases lay between the germline ends. The germline V gene encodes CDR1 MNHEY and CDR2 SVGAGI. This CDR3 is 13 amino acids long. The CDR3 loop reads CASSGYTTGEQYF. CDR3 nucleotide sequence: TGTGCCAGCAGTGGTTACACCACTGGGGAGCAGTACTTC.

This clonotype was detected many times. This chain connects TRBV7-8 to TRBJ2-1; D not resolved. Trimming removed 4 bases from V and 10 bases from J, with 17 bases in between. Germline CDR1 reads SGHVS; CDR2 reads FQNEAQ. CDR3 size: 14 residues. CDR3 sequence (DNA): TGTGCCAGCAGCTCCCCCCCAGAGGTGGGGGAGCAGTTCTTC. Its protein product is CASSSPPEVGEQFF.

Details on this clonotype: A much bigger clone sits one base away, suggesting this may be a read error. The chain links TRBV7-8 to TRBJ2-3; 8 positions agree with TRBD2. CDR3 length: 16 residues. CDR1 and CDR2 from the germline V gene are SGHVS and FQNEAQ. After removal of 1 base from V and 4 bases from J, the junction contained 7 bases not matched to a gene. The chain's CDR3 is CASSLDSGGGSDTQYF. In DNA, the CDR3 is TGTGCCAGCAGCTTAGACAGCGGGGGAGGCTCAGATACGCAGTATTTT.

On this clonotype itself: This clone may be a read error of a much larger clone one base away. The rearrangement joins TRBV14 to TRBJ1-5, with no clear D. The DNA end favors TRBJ2-3, so the J call may be wrong. CDR1 and CDR2 from the germline V gene are SGHDN and FVKESK. CDR3 size: 13 residues. The CDR3 spells CASSQDANQPQYF. DNA of the CDR3: TGTGCCAGCAGCCAAGACGCGAATCAGCCCCAGTATTTT.

This clonotype showed up just a few times. This rearrangement joins TRBV4-1 to TRBJ1-1; D possibly corresponds to TRBD1 (5 bases). V was clipped by 1 base and J by 4 bases, with 16 bases between them. This CDR3 region has 16 residues. CDR1 is MGHRA and CDR2 is YSYEKL in the germline V gene. CDR3 region: CASSQGWGGFATEAFF. The CDR3 nucleotides read TGCGCCAGCAGCCAAGGTTGGGGGGGGTTCGCCACTGAAGCTTTCTTT.

This clonotype has only a few counts. The rearrangement joins TRBV6-5 to TRBJ1-4; D is unresolved. The CDR3 runs 11 residues. Trimming pared 4 bases from V and 8 bases from J, leaving 5 bases between. CDR1 and CDR2 from the germline V gene are MNHEY and SVGAGI. This chain's CDR3 is CASSFEEKLFF. For the CDR3, the DNA is TGTGCCAGCAGTTTCGAGGAAAAACTGTTTTTT.

Ten or more counts support this clonotype. J is TRBJ1-6 and V is TRBV4-3; the match to TRBD1 covers 8 bases. Germline V CDR1 and CDR2: LGHNA, YSLEER. The V segment lost 0 bases and the J segment 10 bases; nucleotides outside the gene matches: 5. This CDR3 comprises 15 residues. The chain's CDR3 is CASSQDRTGRSPLHF. CDR3 nucleotides: TGCGCCAGCAGCCAAGATCGGACAGGGCGGTCACCCCTCCACTTT.

Concerning this clonotype: This may stem from a read error, because a much larger clone lies one nucleotide away. The chain has TRBV4-3 and TRBJ2-7; 13 positions agree with TRBD2. CDR1 is LGHNA, CDR2 YSLEER, per germline. This CDR3 has 15 residues. In DNA form, the CDR3 reads TGCGCCAGCAGCCCTAGACTAGCGGGAGGCTACGAGCAGAACTTC. This codes for CASSPRLAGGYEQNF.

This chain uses TRBV2 with TRBJ2-3; TRBD2 matches 7 bases. Germline V gives CDR1 SNHLY, CDR2 FYNNEI. CDR3 length equals 16 residues. J was trimmed by 3 bases and V by 0 bases; bases with no gene match: 6. CDR3 nucleotides: TGTGCCAGCAGTGAAGCGGGCGGGAGAGGGACAGATACGCAGTATTTT. This sequence encodes CASSEAGGRGTDTQYF.

This clonotype turned up a few times. The genes are TRBV11-2 and TRBJ2-3; 7 nucleotides align to TRBD2. Looked up from germline, CDR1 is SGHAT and CDR2 is FQNNGV. Trimming cost V 3 bases and J 2 bases; bases outside gene matches: 8. CDR3 length equals 16 residues. CDR3 sequence reads: CASSFGRDYDTDTQYF. As DNA, the CDR3 is TGTGCCAGCAGCTTCGGCCGGGACTATGACACAGATACGCAGTATTTT.

This clonotype showed up many times. V usage is TRBV13 and J usage is TRBJ2-2, with a weak D call TRBD1 (6 bases). This CDR3 contains 16 residues. With 5 bases removed from V and 0 bases from J, the gap between germline ends came to 13 bases. Germline loops: CDR1 PRHDT, CDR2 FYEKMQ (reference sequence). CDR3 sequence: CASSGNQGPNTGELFF. CDR3 DNA: TGTGCCAGCAGCGGAAATCAGGGGCCGAACACCGGGGAGCTGTTTTTT.

This chain uses TRBV7-6 with TRBJ2-5; 12 nucleotides match TRBD2. The CDR3 totals 15 residues. Trimming took 4 bases from V and 3 from J; bases not matched to a gene: 3. CDR1 SGHVS and CDR2 FNYEAQ come from the germline V gene. The CDR3 protein is CASSSTSGGEETQYF. The CDR3, as DNA: TGTGCCAGCAGCTCGACTAGCGGGGGAGAAGAGACCCAGTACTTC.

The table lists this clonotype with many counts. The chain is built from TRBV7-8 and TRBJ2-7; D possibly corresponds to TRBD1 (5 bases). Between the trimmed V and J ends, which lost 3 bases and 5 bases, there was a span of 11 bases. Germline V CDR1 and CDR2: SGHVS, FQNEAQ. This CDR3 is built from 13 residues. The CDR3 sequence: CASSFFRVNEQYF. Here the CDR3 DNA reads TGTGCCAGCAGCTTCTTCAGGGTTAACGAGCAGTACTTC. Full variable domain (remainder filled in from reference TRBV7-8 and TRBJ2-7): GAGVSQSPRYKVAKRGQDVALRCDPISGHVSLFWYQQALGQGPEFLTYFQNEAQLDKSGLPSDRFFAERPEGSVSTLKIQRTQQEDSAVYLCASSFFRVNEQYFGPGTRLTVT.

This clonotype occurred a few times. The chain uses TRBV24-1 and TRBJ2-3, with 11 bases lining up with TRBD2. CDR3 length equals 18 residues. J gave up 1 base and V 4 bases, and 9 bases lay outside the gene matches. Germline V gene lookup returns CDR1 KGHDR and CDR2 SFDVKD. CDR3 amino acids: CATSEPNSGRAGTDTQYF. The CDR3 DNA reads as TGTGCCACCAGTGAACCGAATAGCGGGAGGGCGGGCACAGATACGCAGTATTTT.

The rearrangement uses TRBV4-1 and TRBJ2-2; D possibly corresponds to TRBD2 (7 bases). CDR1 MGHRA and CDR2 YSYEKL come from the germline V gene. V dropped 3 bases and J dropped 4 bases, with 15 bases sitting between them. This CDR3 comprises 16 residues. CDR3 sequence: CASSQGGGAFTGELFF. As DNA, the CDR3 is TGCGCCAGCAGCCAGGGAGGGGGGGCGTTCACCGGGGAGCTGTTTTTT.

This clonotype was counted a few times. CDR3 bases: TGTGCCAGCAGGCAAAGTAATGAAAAACTGTTTTTT. Residues: CASRQSNEKLFF. The chain employs TRBV7-6 and TRBJ1-4; no clear D. The germline V gene encodes CDR1 SGHVS and CDR2 FNYEAQ. The V and J ends lost 6 bases and 4 bases respectively, with 6 bases between them. The CDR3 consists of 12 residues.

To note about this clonotype: This may stem from a read error, because a much larger clone lies one nucleotide away. V and J are TRBV6-4 and TRBJ2-3; 10 bases line up with TRBD2. The CDR3 consists of 16 residues. V lost 6 bases, J lost 8 bases, and 14 bases stayed unmatched. Germline CDR1 MRHNA, CDR2 SNTAGT. CDR3 bases: TGTGCCAGCAGCGTTCGAGCGGGAGGGCCCTCAGCTACGCAGTATTTT. Protein sequence: CASSVRAGGPSATQYF.

This clonotype was picked up many times. The DNA for the CDR3 is TGTGCCAGCAGCTTGCTAGCGGGAGGCTACGAGCAGTACTTC. Residues: CASSLLAGGYEQYF. This rearrangement joins TRBV27 to TRBJ2-7; 11 nucleotides match TRBD2. Germline trimming cut 6 bases from V and 3 bases from J; bases unmatched to any gene: 4. Germline lookup yields CDR1 MNHEY and CDR2 SMNVEV (reference sequence). The CDR3 has 14 residues.

This clonotype was seen many times. The rearrangement joins TRBV7-9 to TRBJ2-7; TRBD2 matches 7 bases. Trimming at V came to 8 bases and at J to 4 bases, leaving 17 bases not matched to a gene. Germline CDR1 and CDR2: SEHNR and FQNEAQ (reference sequence). There are 16 residues in the CDR3. The CDR3 DNA sequence: TGTGCCAGCTCAGCTTATACGGGAGGCTACCGGTACGAGCAGTACTTC. Its protein is CASSAYTGGYRYEQYF.

The rearrangement links TRBV2 to TRBJ2-5; a weak D match, TRBD1 (5 bases). The CDR3 runs to 18 residues. Germline-derived CDR1 and CDR2 are SNHLY and FYNNEI. V dropped 2 bases and J dropped 1 base, with 20 bases sitting between them. CDR3 in amino acids: CASSERGSRTYLQETQYF. The DNA of the CDR3 is TGTGCCAGCAGTGAAAGAGGATCCAGGACATACCTCCAAGAGACCCAGTACTTC.